The clone carrying this T cell receptor beta chain showed up just once. In the authors' workflow: From reference gene primer amplification, estimates of nucleated cell counts were derived. Sequencing was performed with immunoSEQ multiplex PCR; in TCRdb, only in-frame clones are kept and a portion is missing. For V, J and clone size, that table is used; D and trimming come from the DNA. The table shows 150,000 to 180,000 clones, with more than 80% occurring only once. This specimen belongs to a study of blood T cell repertoires in COVID-19. Study-level information: COVID-19 samples, acute and convalescent, were from the United States, Italy and Spain. In each case, the material was cDNA or gDNA derived from T cells, B-cell-depleted T cells, or PBMCs.

The sequence was obtained from a man between 45 and 60 years old with acute or convalescent COVID-19. Material for sequencing was peripheral blood.

CDR3 loop: CASSLRGHDNEQFF. In DNA, the CDR3 is TGCGCCAGCAGCTTGAGGGGACACGACAATGAGCAGTTCTTC. This chain joins TRBV5-1 and TRBJ2-1; possibly TRBD1 for D (6 bases). Germline CDR1 SGHRS, CDR2 YFSETQ. Trimming removed 1 base from V and 5 bases from J, with 10 bases in between. The CDR3 sequence is 14 residues long. The full variable domain, rest sourced from reference TRBV5-1 and TRBJ2-1, is KAGVTQTPRYLIKTRGQQVTLSCSPISGHRSVSWYQQTPGQGLQFLFEYFSETQRNKGNFPGRFSGRQFSNSRSEMNVSTLELGDSALYLCASSLRGHDNEQFFGPGTRLTVL.